The present T cell receptor beta chain was sequenced within a study of blood T cell repertoires in COVID-19. Study as a whole: From the United States, Italy and Spain came samples of acute and convalescent COVID-19. PBMCs, B-cell-depleted T cells, or T cells were the source of the cDNA or gDNA that made up the material.

The cohort comprised adults aged 18 to 89 years residing in approximately 25 US areas. Categorization into cohorts depended on clinical history that participants reported. Here immunoSEQ multiplex PCR was the method, and the copy in TCRdb shows in-frame clones only, minus some. Of hundreds of thousands of clones in the sample, roughly 88% are singletons; the top ten hold 1.2% to 1.5%. The TCR was taken from a woman younger than 30 who had been exposed to COVID-19. The sample taken for sequencing was PBMCs or T cells enriched from blood (not recorded which).

The CDR3 DNA follows: TGTGCCAGCAGTCGAGACAGTCGGAATTATGGCTACACCTTC. Its protein product is CASSRDSRNYGYTF. The chain combines TRBV7-2 with TRBJ1-2; tentatively, D is TRBD1 (5 bases). The germline V gene encodes CDR1 SGHTA and CDR2 FQGNSA. This CDR3 contains 14 residues. V was cut by 6 bases and J by 5 bases, with 16 bases left in between.